This is a list of T cell receptor beta chains from one sample in a study of early T cells in non-severe SARS-CoV-2 infection. TCRdb reprocessed the 5' RACE reads with MiXCR, giving one entry per CDR3 protein. The table lists approximately 67,000 distinct CDR3 sequences, roughly 11% of them singletons, with 3.5% to 4% in the top ten. The sample comprised whole blood. The receptors come from an adult who was a healthcare worker with PCR-confirmed SARS-CoV-2 infection or an uninfected control (not recorded which). The CDR3 runs from the conserved cysteine through the conserved F or W. The order of the fields is clone size, J gene, D gene, V gene, CDR3 DNA, CDR3 protein. D genes are given only for firm matches. Size tells how often a clone was seen (once, few, many) or the class of an expanded clone, and some rows leave it out.

clone_size: .; j_call: TRBJ2-3; d_call: TRBD2; v_call: TRBV11-2; cdr3_nt: TGTGCCAGCAGCTCACTAGCGGGGTTCGCAGATACGCAGTATTTT; cdr3_aa: CASSSLAGFADTQYF
clone_size: many; j_call: TRBJ2-7; d_call: .; v_call: TRBV6-2/TRBV6-3; cdr3_nt: TGTGCCAGCAGTTACGGGGACGGCCCTCACGAGCAGTACTTC; cdr3_aa: CASSYGDGPHEQYF
clone_size: .; j_call: TRBJ2-1; d_call: TRBD2; v_call: TRBV4-1; cdr3_nt: TGCGCCAGCAGCCAAGATAGAAATCTAGCGGGCGCTAATGAGCAGTTCTTC; cdr3_aa: CASSQDRNLAGANEQFF
clone_size: many; j_call: TRBJ2-3; d_call: .; v_call: TRBV28; cdr3_nt: TGTGCCAGCAGTTCGACGGGAGCCGGCACAGATACGCAGTATTTT; cdr3_aa: CASSSTGAGTDTQYF
clone_size: many; j_call: TRBJ2-7; d_call: TRBD2; v_call: TRBV27; cdr3_nt: TGTGCCAGCAGTACTCTAGCGGCTCGCTCCTACGAGCAGTACTTC; cdr3_aa: CASSTLAARSYEQYF
clone_size: many; j_call: TRBJ2-1; d_call: .; v_call: TRBV11-2; cdr3_nt: TGTGCCAGCAGCTTGTCCCGCTATGAGCAGTTCTTC; cdr3_aa: CASSLSRYEQFF
clone_size: .; j_call: TRBJ2-2; d_call: .; v_call: TRBV7-2; cdr3_nt: TGTGCCAGCAGCCTAGGGGGATCGGTCACCGGGGAGCTGTTTTTT; cdr3_aa: CASSLGGSVTGELFF
clone_size: many; j_call: TRBJ2-2; d_call: .; v_call: TRBV5-1; cdr3_nt: TGCGCCAGCGCAGTTGGAGTGGCCGGGGAGCTGTTTTTT; cdr3_aa: CASAVGVAGELFF
clone_size: .; j_call: TRBJ2-4; d_call: .; v_call: TRBV30; cdr3_nt: TGTGCCTGCACACCTAGGGACGGTAGCCAGGGAAACATTCAGTACTTC; cdr3_aa: CACTPRDGSQGNIQYF
clone_size: .; j_call: TRBJ2-3; d_call: .; v_call: TRBV29-1; cdr3_nt: TGCAGCGCGTGGGGTGGCGCGACAGATACGCAGTATTTT; cdr3_aa: CSAWGGATDTQYF
clone_size: few; j_call: TRBJ1-2; d_call: .; v_call: TRBV3-1; cdr3_nt: TGTGCCAGCAGCCAATGGCGAGAGTACGATGGCTACACCTTC; cdr3_aa: CASSQWREYDGYTF
clone_size: .; j_call: TRBJ1-1; d_call: .; v_call: TRBV7-2; cdr3_nt: TGTGCCAGCAGGGCAGGGAACACTGAAGCTTTCTTT; cdr3_aa: CASRAGNTEAFF
clone_size: many; j_call: TRBJ1-6; d_call: TRBD1; v_call: TRBV3-1; cdr3_nt: TGTGCCAGCAGCCAAGTGGCAGGGGGAAGATATTCACCCCTCCACTTT; cdr3_aa: CASSQVAGGRYSPLHF
clone_size: many; j_call: TRBJ2-2; d_call: .; v_call: TRBV25-1; cdr3_nt: TGTGCCAGCAGTGAAGGGGGTAGGGGGAAGGCCGGGGAGCTGTTTTTT; cdr3_aa: CASSEGGRGKAGELFF
clone_size: many; j_call: TRBJ2-5; d_call: .; v_call: TRBV9; cdr3_nt: TGTGCCAGCAGCGCCACAATGCTAGGGGAGACCCAGTACTTC; cdr3_aa: CASSATMLGETQYF
clone_size: few; j_call: TRBJ2-2; d_call: TRBD1; v_call: TRBV7-3; cdr3_nt: TGTGCCAGCAGCTTAATACAGGGGGGCGTAACCGGGGAGCTGTTTTTT; cdr3_aa: CASSLIQGGVTGELFF
clone_size: .; j_call: TRBJ1-6; d_call: .; v_call: TRBV30; cdr3_nt: TGTGCCTGGAGAATGGCAAATTCACCCCTCCACTTT; cdr3_aa: CAWRMANSPLHF
clone_size: many; j_call: TRBJ2-3; d_call: .; v_call: TRBV4-1; cdr3_nt: TGCGCCAGCAGCCTACAGACTGGAGCCGATACGCAGTATTTT; cdr3_aa: CASSLQTGADTQYF
clone_size: many; j_call: TRBJ2-5; d_call: TRBD2; v_call: TRBV20-1; cdr3_nt: TGCAGTGCTATCCTGACTAGCGGGGGCCAAGAGACCCAGTACTTC; cdr3_aa: CSAILTSGGQETQYF
clone_size: many; j_call: TRBJ2-7; d_call: .; v_call: TRBV29-1; cdr3_nt: TGCAGCTACACAACCGGGACACCACCCTACGAGCAGTACTTC; cdr3_aa: CSYTTGTPPYEQYF
clone_size: once; j_call: TRBJ2-7; d_call: .; v_call: TRBV2; cdr3_nt: TGTGCCGTCACAGTGGGCCCCTTGTACGAGCAGTACTTC; cdr3_aa: CAVTVGPLYEQYF
clone_size: many; j_call: TRBJ2-7; d_call: .; v_call: TRBV27; cdr3_nt: TGTGCCAGCAGTTTACAGGCCACCTCCTACGAGCAGTACTTC; cdr3_aa: CASSLQATSYEQYF
clone_size: many; j_call: TRBJ2-3; d_call: .; v_call: TRBV12-3/TRBV12-4; cdr3_nt: TGTGCCAGCACGGCTTACAGGAGAACAGATACGCAGTATTTT; cdr3_aa: CASTAYRRTDTQYF
clone_size: few; j_call: TRBJ1-2; d_call: .; v_call: TRBV6-5; cdr3_nt: TGTGCCAGCAGTCCCGGCCCATCTAACTATGGCTACACCTTC; cdr3_aa: CASSPGPSNYGYTF
clone_size: many; j_call: TRBJ1-4; d_call: .; v_call: TRBV11-2; cdr3_nt: TGTGCCAGCAGCCCGCGGGCAGGCTATTCAACTAATGAAAAACTGTTTTTT; cdr3_aa: CASSPRAGYSTNEKLFF
clone_size: few; j_call: TRBJ2-6; d_call: TRBD2; v_call: TRBV12-3/TRBV12-4; cdr3_nt: TGTGCCAGCAGTTTCGGGGGGGTAGGGGCCAACGTCCTGACTTTC; cdr3_aa: CASSFGGVGANVLTF
clone_size: once; j_call: TRBJ2-1; d_call: TRBD2; v_call: TRBV20-1; cdr3_nt: TGCAGTGCTAGAGATAGTACTAGCGGGAGCGATGAGCAGTTCTTC; cdr3_aa: CSARDSTSGSDEQFF
clone_size: once; j_call: TRBJ2-3; d_call: .; v_call: TRBV29-1; cdr3_nt: TGCAGCGTTGACGACCTCTTTAGAGATACGCAGTATTTT; cdr3_aa: CSVDDLFRDTQYF
clone_size: many; j_call: TRBJ2-4; d_call: .; v_call: TRBV19; cdr3_nt: TGTGCCAGTAATCACGGGAGTGCCTCCCACATTCAGTACTTC; cdr3_aa: CASNHGSASHIQYF
clone_size: many; j_call: TRBJ2-1; d_call: TRBD2; v_call: TRBV5-6; cdr3_nt: TGTGCCAGCAGCCTGGGACTAGCGGGAGGTGAGCAGTTCTTC; cdr3_aa: CASSLGLAGGEQFF
clone_size: many; j_call: TRBJ2-7; d_call: .; v_call: TRBV5-8; cdr3_nt: TGTGCCAGCAGCTTCGGGTTTTCCTACGAGCAGTACTTC; cdr3_aa: CASSFGFSYEQYF
clone_size: .; j_call: TRBJ2-5; d_call: TRBD1; v_call: TRBV7-6; cdr3_nt: TGTGCCAGCAGCTTAGCTCCGGGACAGGTCTTCGCGGGGACCCAGTACTTC; cdr3_aa: CASSLAPGQVFAGTQYF
clone_size: many; j_call: TRBJ1-5; d_call: TRBD1; v_call: TRBV5-1; cdr3_nt: TGCGCCAGCAGCGTCGGACAGGGCCCTAATCAGCCCCAGCATTTT; cdr3_aa: CASSVGQGPNQPQHF
clone_size: .; j_call: TRBJ2-7; d_call: .; v_call: TRBV20-1; cdr3_nt: TGCAGTGCTTCTCGACCGACTAGTTACCGGGAGCAGTACTTC; cdr3_aa: CSASRPTSYREQYF
clone_size: many; j_call: TRBJ2-1; d_call: TRBD2; v_call: TRBV29-1; cdr3_nt: TGCAGCGTTGTAAGTGTTAGCGGGAGATCCAATGAGCAGTTCTTC; cdr3_aa: CSVVSVSGRSNEQFF
clone_size: .; j_call: TRBJ2-7; d_call: .; v_call: TRBV18; cdr3_nt: TGTGCCAGCTCACCGGAGGTCGGGGGCTCCTACGAGCAGTACTTC; cdr3_aa: CASSPEVGGSYEQYF
clone_size: few; j_call: TRBJ2-1; d_call: .; v_call: TRBV12-3/TRBV12-4; cdr3_nt: TGTGCCAGCAGTTTAGGTCAGGAGGATGAGCAGTTCTTC; cdr3_aa: CASSLGQEDEQFF
clone_size: .; j_call: TRBJ1-4; d_call: .; v_call: TRBV29-1; cdr3_nt: TGCAGCGTTTCCGGCAACGGGGAAAAACTGTTTTTT; cdr3_aa: CSVSGNGEKLFF
clone_size: many; j_call: TRBJ2-1; d_call: TRBD1; v_call: TRBV5-1; cdr3_nt: TGCGCCAGCAGCTTAGGACAGGGAACTTACAATGAGCAGTTCTTC; cdr3_aa: CASSLGQGTYNEQFF
clone_size: .; j_call: TRBJ2-2; d_call: .; v_call: TRBV5-1; cdr3_nt: TGCGCCAGCATGGATACGGGAAAGTTGTCCGGGGAGCTGTTTTTT; cdr3_aa: CASMDTGKLSGELFF